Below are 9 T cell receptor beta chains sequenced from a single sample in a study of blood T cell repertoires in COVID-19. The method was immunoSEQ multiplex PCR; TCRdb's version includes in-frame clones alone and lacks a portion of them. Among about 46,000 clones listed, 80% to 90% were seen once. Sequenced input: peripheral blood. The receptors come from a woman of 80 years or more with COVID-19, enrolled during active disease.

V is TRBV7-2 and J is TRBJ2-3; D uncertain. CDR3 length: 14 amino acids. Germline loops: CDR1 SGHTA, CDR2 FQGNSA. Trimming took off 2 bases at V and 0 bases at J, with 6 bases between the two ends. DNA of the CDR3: TGTGCCAGCAGCTTAATCAGAAGCACAGATACGCAGTATTTT. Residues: CASSLIRSTDTQYF. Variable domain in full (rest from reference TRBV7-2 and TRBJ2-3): GAGVSQSPSNKVTEKGKDVELRCDPISGHTALYWYRQSLGQGLEFLIYFQGNSAPDKSGLPSDRFSAERTGGSVSTLTIQRTQQEDSAVYLCASSLIRSTDTQYFGPGTRLTVL.

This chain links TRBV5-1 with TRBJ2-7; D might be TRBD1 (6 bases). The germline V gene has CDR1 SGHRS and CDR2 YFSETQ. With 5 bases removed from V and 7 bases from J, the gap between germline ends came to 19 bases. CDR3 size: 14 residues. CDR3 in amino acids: CASRIRGLSGEQYF. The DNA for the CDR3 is TGCGCCAGCAGGATCAGGGGCCTCTCCGGGGAGCAGTACTTC.

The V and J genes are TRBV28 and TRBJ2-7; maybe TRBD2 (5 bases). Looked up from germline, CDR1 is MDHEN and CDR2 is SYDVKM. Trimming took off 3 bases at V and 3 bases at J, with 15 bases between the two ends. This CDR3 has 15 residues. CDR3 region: CASSFPSGNNYEQYF. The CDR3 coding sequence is TGTGCCAGCAGTTTCCCCTCCGGGAACAACTACGAGCAGTACTTC.

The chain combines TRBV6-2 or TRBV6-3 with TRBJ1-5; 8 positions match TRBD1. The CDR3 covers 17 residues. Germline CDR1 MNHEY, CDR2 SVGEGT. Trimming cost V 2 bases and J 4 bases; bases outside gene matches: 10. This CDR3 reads CASSYKDRGAFNQPQHF. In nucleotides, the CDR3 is TGTGCCAGCAGTTACAAAGACAGGGGCGCCTTTAATCAGCCCCAGCATTTT.

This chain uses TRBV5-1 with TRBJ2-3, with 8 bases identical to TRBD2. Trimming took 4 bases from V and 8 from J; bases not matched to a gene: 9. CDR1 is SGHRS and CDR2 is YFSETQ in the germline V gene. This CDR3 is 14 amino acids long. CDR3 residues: CASSTTSGRTTQYF. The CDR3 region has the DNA TGCGCCAGCAGCACTACTAGCGGCCGCACTACGCAGTATTTT. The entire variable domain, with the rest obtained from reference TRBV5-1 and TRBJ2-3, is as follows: KAGVTQTPRYLIKTRGQQVTLSCSPISGHRSVSWYQQTPGQGLQFLFEYFSETQRNKGNFPGRFSGRQFSNSRSEMNVSTLELGDSALYLCASSTTSGRTTQYFGPGTRLTVL.

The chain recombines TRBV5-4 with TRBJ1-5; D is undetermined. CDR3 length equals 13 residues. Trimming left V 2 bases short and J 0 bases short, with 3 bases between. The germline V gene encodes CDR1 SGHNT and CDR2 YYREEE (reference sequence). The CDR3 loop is CASSFNSNQPQHF. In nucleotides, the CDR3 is TGTGCCAGCAGCTTTAATAGCAATCAGCCCCAGCATTTT.

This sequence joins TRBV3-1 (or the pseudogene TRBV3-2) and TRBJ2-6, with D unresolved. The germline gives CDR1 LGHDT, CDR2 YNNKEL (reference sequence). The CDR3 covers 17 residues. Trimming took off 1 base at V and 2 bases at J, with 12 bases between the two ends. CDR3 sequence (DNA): TGTGCCAGCAGCCAAGGAACTGCCGGAGCTGGGGCCAACGTCCTGACTTTC. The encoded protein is CASSQGTAGAGANVLTF.

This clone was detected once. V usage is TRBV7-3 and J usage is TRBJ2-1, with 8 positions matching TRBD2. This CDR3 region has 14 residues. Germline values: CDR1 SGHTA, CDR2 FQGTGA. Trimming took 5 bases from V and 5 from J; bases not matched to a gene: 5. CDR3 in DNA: TGTGCCAGCAGCACTAGCGGAGTCGACAATGAGCAGTTCTTC. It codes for CASSTSGVDNEQFF.

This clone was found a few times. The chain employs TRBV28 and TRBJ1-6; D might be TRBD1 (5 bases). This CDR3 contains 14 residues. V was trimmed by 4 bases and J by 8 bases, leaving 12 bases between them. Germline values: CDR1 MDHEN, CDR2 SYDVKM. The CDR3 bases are TGTGCCAGCAGTTCCTCCCAGGGCGATTCACCCCTCCACTTT. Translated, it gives CASSSSQGDSPLHF.